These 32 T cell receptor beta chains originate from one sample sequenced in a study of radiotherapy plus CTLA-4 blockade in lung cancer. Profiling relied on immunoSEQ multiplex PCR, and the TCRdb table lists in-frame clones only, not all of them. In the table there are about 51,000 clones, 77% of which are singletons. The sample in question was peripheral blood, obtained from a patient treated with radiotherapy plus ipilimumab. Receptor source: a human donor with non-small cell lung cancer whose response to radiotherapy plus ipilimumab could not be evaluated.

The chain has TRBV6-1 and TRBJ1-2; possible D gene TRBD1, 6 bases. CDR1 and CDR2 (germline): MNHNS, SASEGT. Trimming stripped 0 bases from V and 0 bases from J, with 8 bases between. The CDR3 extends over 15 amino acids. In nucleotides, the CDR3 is TGTGCCAGCAGTGAAGCGACAGGTTCTAACTATGGCTACACCTTC. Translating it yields CASSEATGSNYGYTF.

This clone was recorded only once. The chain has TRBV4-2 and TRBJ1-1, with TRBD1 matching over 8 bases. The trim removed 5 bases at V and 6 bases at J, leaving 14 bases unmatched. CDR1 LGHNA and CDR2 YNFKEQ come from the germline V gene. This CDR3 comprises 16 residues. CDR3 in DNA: TGTGCCAGCAGCTCCCAAAACCCAGGGGGCCTTTCTGAAGCTTTCTTT. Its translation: CASSSQNPGGLSEAFF.

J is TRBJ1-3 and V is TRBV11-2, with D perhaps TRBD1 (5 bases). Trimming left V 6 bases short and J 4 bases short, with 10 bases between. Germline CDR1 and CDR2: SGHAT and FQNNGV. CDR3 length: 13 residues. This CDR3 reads CASRSGSGNTIYF. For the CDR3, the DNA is TGTGCCAGCAGGTCAGGGTCCGGAAACACCATATATTTT.

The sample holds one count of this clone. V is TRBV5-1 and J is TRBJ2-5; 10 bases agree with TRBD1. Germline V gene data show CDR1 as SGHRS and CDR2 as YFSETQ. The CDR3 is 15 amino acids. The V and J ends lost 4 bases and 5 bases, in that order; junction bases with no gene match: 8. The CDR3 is CASSDRDRGLETQYF. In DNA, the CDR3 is TGCGCCAGCAGCGACAGGGACAGGGGTTTGGAGACCCAGTACTTC.

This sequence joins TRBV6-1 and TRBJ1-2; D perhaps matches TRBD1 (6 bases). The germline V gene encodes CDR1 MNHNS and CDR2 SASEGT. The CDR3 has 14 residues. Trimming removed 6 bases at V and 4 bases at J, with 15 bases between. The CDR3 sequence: CASRDTGLLYGYTF. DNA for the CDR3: TGTGCCAGCAGAGACACAGGGTTGCTCTATGGCTACACCTTC.

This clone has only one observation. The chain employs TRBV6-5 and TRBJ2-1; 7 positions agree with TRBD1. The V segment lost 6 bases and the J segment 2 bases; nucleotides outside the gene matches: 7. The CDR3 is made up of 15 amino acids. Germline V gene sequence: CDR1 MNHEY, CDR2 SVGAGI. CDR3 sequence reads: CASSPDRDAYNEQFF. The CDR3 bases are TGTGCCAGCAGCCCTGACAGGGACGCCTACAATGAGCAGTTCTTC.

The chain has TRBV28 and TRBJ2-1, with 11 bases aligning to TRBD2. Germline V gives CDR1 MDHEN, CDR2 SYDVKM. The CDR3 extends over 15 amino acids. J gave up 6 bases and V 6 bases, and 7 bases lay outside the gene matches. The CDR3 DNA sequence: TGTGCCAGCAGCCCCACTAGCGGGAGAGGCAATGAGCAGTTCTTC. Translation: CASSPTSGRGNEQFF. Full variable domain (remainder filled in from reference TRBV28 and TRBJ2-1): DVKVTQSSRYLVKRTGEKVFLECVQDMDHENMFWYRQDPGLGLRLIYFSYDVKMKEKGDIPEGYSVSREKKERFSLILESASTNQTSMYLCASSPTSGRGNEQFFGPGTRLTVL.

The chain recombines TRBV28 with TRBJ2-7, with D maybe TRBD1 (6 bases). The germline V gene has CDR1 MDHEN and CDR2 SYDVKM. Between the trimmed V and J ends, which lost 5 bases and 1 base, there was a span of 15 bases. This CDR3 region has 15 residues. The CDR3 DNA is TGTGCCAGCAGTCCCCTGTCAGGGGAATCCTACGAGCAGTACTTC. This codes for CASSPLSGESYEQYF.

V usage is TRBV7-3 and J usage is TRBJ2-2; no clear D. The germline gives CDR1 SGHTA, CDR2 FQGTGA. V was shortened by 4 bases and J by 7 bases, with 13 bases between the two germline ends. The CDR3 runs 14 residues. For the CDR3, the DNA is TGTGCCAGCAGCTCCAATGGAGCCCGCGGGGAGCTGTTTTTT. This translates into CASSSNGARGELFF.

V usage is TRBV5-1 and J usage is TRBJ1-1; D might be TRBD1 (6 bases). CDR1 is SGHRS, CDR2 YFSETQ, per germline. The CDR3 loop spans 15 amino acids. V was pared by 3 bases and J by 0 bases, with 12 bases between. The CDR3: CASSSLGQMNTEAFF. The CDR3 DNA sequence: TGCGCCAGCAGCTCCCTGGGACAAATGAACACTGAAGCTTTCTTT.

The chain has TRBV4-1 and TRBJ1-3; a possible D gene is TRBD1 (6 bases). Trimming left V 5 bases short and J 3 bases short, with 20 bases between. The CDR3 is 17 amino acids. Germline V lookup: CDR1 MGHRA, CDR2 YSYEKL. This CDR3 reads CASSTVGGAQFGNTIYF. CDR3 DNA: TGCGCCAGCAGCACGGTGGGGGGGGCCCAGTTTGGAAACACCATATATTTT.

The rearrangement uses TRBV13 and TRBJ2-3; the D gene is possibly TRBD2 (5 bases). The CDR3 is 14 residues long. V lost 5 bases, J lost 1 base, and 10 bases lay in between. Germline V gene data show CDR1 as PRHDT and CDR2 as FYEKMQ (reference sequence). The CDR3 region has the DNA TGTGCCAGCAGCCGAGGGCGGGGCACAGATACGCAGTATTTT. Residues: CASSRGRGTDTQYF.

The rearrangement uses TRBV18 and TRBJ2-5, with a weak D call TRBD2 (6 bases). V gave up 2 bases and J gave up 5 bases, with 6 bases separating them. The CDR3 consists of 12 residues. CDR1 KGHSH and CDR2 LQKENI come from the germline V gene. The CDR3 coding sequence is TGTGCCAGCTCACCAGCGGGGGAGACCCAGTACTTC. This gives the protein CASSPAGETQYF.

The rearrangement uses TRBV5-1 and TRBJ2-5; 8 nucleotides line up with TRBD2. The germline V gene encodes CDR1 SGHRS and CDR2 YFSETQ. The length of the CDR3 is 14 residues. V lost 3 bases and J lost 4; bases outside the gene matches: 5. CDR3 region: CASSYSGVGETQYF. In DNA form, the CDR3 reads TGCGCCAGCAGCTATAGCGGGGTCGGAGAGACCCAGTACTTC.

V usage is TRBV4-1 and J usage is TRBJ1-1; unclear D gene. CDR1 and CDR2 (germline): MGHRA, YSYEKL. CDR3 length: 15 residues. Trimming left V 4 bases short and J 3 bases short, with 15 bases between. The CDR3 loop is CASSRPGGEYTEAFF. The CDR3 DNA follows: TGCGCCAGCAGCCGACCGGGCGGGGAGTACACTGAAGCTTTCTTT.

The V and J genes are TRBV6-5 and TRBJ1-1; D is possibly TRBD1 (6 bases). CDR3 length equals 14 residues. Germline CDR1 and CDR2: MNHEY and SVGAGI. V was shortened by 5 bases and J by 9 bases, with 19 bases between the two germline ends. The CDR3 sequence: CASSPGGGVNKAFF. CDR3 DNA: TGTGCCAGCAGTCCGGGGGGGGGCGTCAACAAAGCTTTCTTT.

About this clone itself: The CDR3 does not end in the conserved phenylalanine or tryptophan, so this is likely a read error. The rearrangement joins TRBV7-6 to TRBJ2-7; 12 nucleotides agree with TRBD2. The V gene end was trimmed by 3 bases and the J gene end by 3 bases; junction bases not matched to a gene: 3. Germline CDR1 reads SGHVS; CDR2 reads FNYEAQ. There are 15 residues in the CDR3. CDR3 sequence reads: CASSFGTSGFYEQYL. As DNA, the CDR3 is TGTGCCAGCAGCTTTGGGACTAGCGGGTTCTACGAGCAGTACCTC.

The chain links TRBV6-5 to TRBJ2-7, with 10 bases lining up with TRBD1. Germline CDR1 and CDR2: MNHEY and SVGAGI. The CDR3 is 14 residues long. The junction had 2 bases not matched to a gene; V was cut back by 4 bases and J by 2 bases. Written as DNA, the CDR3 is TGTGCCAGCAGTTCCGGACAGGGGGCCTACGAGCAGTACTTC. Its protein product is CASSSGQGAYEQYF.

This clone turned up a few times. The chain's CDR3 is CASSFQASTNEKLFF. The CDR3 bases are TGTGCCAGTAGTTTCCAGGCCTCAACTAATGAAAAACTGTTTTTT. V usage is TRBV19 and J usage is TRBJ1-4, with unresolved D. Trimming pared 5 bases from V and 0 bases from J, leaving 10 bases between. Looked up from germline, CDR1 is LNHDA and CDR2 is SQIVND (reference sequence). The CDR3 has 15 residues. Based on the CDR3 plus reference TRBV19 and TRBJ1-4, the full variable domain is DGGITQSPKYLFRKEGQNVTLSCEQNLNHDAMYWYRQDPGQGLRLIYYSQIVNDFQKGDIAEGYSVSREKKESFPLTVTSAQKNPTAFYLCASSFQASTNEKLFFGSGTQLSVL.

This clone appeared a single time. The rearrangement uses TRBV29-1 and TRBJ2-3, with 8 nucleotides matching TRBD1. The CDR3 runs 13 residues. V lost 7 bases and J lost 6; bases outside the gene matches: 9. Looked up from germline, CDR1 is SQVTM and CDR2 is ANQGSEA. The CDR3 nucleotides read TGCAGCGAAAAAACAGGGGGAGACGATACGCAGTATTTT. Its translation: CSEKTGGDDTQYF.

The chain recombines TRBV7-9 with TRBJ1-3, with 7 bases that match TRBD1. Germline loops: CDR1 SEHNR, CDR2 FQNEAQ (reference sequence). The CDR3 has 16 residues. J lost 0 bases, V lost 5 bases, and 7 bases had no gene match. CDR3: CASSKGTAYSGNTIYF. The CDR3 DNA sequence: TGTGCCAGCAGCAAAGGGACAGCCTACTCTGGAAACACCATATATTTT.

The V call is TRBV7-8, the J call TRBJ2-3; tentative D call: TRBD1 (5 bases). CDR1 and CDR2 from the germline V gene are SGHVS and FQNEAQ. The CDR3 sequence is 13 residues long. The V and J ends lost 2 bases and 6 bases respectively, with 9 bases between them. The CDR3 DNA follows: TGTGCCAGCAGCTTAAGGGGCTCCGATACGCAGTATTTT. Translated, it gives CASSLRGSDTQYF. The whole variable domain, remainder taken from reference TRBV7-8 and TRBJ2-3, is GAGVSQSPRYKVAKRGQDVALRCDPISGHVSLFWYQQALGQGPEFLTYFQNEAQLDKSGLPSDRFFAERPEGSVSTLKIQRTQQEDSAVYLCASSLRGSDTQYFGPGTRLTVL.

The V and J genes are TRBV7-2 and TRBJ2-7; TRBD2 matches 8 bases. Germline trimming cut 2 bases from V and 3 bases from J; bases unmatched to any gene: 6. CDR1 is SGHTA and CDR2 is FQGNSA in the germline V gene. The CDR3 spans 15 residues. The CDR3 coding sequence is TGTGCCAGCAGCTTAAGCGGGGGAGCCTACTACGAGCAGTACTTC. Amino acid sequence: CASSLSGGAYYEQYF.

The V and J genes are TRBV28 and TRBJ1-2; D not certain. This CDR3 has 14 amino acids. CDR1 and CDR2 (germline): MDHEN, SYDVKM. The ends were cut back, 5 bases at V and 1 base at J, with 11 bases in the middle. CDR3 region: CASSLRGFNYGYTF. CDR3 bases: TGTGCCAGCAGTCTCCGAGGGTTTAACTATGGCTACACCTTC.

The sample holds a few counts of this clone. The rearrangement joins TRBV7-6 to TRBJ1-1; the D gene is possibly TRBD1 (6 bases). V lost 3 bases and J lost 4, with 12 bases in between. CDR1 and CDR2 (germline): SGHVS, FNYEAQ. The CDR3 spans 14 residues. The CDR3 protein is CASSFTGQTTEAFF. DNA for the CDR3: TGTGCCAGCAGCTTCACCGGACAGACCACTGAAGCTTTCTTT.

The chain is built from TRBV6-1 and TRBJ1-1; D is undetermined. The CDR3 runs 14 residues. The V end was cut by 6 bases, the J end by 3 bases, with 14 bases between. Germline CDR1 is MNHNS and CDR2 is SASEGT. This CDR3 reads CASRKALRDTEAFF. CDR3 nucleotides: TGTGCCAGCAGAAAGGCCTTGAGGGACACTGAAGCTTTCTTT.

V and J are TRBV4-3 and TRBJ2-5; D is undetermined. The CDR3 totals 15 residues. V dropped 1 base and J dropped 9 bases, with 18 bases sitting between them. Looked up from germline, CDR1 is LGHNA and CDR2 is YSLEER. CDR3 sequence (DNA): TGCGCCAGCAGCCAAGGGTTCATGGGCCGCTGGCCCCAGTACTTC. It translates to CASSQGFMGRWPQYF.

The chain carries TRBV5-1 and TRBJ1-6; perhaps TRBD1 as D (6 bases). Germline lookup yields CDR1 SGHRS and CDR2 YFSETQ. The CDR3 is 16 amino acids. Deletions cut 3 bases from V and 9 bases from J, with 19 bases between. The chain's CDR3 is CASSSLGGGWSSPLHF. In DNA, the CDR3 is TGCGCCAGCAGCTCATTAGGGGGGGGATGGAGTTCACCCCTCCACTTT.

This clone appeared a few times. CDR3 region: CASSSGTGSSYSHGYTF. CDR3 in DNA: TGCGCCAGCAGCTCCGGGACAGGGTCCTCCTACTCCCATGGCTACACCTTC. V usage is TRBV5-1 and J usage is TRBJ1-2, with 9 nucleotides matching TRBD1. V lost 3 bases to trimming and J lost 6 bases; unmatched junction nucleotides: 15. Germline CDR1 and CDR2: SGHRS and YFSETQ. The CDR3 covers 17 residues.

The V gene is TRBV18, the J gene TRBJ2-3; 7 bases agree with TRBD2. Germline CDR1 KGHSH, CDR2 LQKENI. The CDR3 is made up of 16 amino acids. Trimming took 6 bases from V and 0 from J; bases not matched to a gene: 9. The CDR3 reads CASSGSLAASTDTQYF. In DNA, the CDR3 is TGTGCCAGCTCGGGGAGCCTAGCGGCCAGCACAGATACGCAGTATTTT. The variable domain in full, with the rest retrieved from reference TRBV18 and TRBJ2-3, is NAGVMQNPRHLVRRRGQEARLRCSPMKGHSHVYWYRQLPEEGLKFMVYLQKENIIDESGMPKERFSAEFPKEGPSILRIQQVVRGDSAAYFCASSGSLAASTDTQYFGPGTRLTVL.

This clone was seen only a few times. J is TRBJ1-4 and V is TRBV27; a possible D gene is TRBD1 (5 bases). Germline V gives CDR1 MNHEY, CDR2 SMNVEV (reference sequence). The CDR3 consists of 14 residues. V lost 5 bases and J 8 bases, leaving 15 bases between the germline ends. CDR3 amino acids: CASSRIGVGEKLFF. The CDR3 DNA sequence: TGTGCCAGCAGTCGTATAGGGGTGGGAGAAAAACTGTTTTTT.

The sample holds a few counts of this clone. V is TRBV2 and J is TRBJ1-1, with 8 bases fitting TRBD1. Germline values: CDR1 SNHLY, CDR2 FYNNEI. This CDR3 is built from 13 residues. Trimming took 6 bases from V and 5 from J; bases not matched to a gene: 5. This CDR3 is CASRRTGWTEAFF. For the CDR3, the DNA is TGTGCCAGCAGACGGACAGGGTGGACTGAAGCTTTCTTT.